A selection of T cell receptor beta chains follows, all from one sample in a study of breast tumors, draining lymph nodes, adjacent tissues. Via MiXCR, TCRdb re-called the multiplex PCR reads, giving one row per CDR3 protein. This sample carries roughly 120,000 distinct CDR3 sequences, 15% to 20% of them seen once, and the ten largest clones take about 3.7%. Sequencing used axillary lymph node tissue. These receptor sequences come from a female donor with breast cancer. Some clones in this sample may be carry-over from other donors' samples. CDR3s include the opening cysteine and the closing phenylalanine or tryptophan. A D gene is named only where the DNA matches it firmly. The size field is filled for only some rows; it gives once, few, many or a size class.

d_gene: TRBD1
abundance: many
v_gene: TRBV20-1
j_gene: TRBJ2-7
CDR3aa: CSARDLRQGEDEQYF
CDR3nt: TGCAGTGCTAGAGATTTAAGACAGGGGGAGGACGAGCAGTACTTC

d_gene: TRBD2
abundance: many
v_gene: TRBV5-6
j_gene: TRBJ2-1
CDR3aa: CASSSRAGGLYNEQFF
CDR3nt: TGTGCCAGCAGCTCCCGAGCGGGGGGCCTTTACAATGAGCAGTTCTTC

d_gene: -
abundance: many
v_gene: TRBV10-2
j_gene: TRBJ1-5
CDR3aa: CASSDILGQPQHF
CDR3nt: TGCGCCAGCAGTGATATTCTAGGGCAGCCCCAGCATTTT

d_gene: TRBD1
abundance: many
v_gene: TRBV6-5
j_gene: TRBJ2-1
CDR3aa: CASSYSKQGAHEQFF
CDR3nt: TGTGCCAGCAGTTACTCGAAACAGGGGGCACATGAGCAGTTCTTC

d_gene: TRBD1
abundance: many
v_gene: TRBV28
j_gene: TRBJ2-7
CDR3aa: CASSYGQGGYEQYF
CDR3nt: TGTGCCAGCAGCTACGGACAGGGAGGCTACGAGCAGTACTTC

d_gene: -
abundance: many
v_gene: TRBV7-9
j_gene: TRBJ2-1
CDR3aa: CASSPRAGSNEQFF
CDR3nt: TGTGCCAGCAGCCCGCGTGCAGGGTCTAATGAGCAGTTCTTC

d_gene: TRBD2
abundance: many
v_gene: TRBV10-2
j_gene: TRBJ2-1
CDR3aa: CASSESPSGHNEQFF
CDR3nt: TGCGCCAGCAGTGAGTCGCCTAGCGGACACAATGAGCAGTTCTTC

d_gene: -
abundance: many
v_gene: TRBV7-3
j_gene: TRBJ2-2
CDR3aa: CASSLTGGARTGELFF
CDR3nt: TGTGCCAGCAGCTTGACAGGCGGGGCGCGGACCGGGGAGCTGTTTTTT

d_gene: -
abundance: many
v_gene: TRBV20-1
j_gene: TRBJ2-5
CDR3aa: CSAPRTGTRKTQYF
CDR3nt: TGCAGTGCTCCTCGGACAGGGACTAGGAAGACCCAGTACTTC

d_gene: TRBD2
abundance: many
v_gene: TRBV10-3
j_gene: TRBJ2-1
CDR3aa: CAISEGLGLAGVNEQFF
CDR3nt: TGTGCCATCAGTGAGGGTTTGGGACTAGCGGGGGTCAATGAGCAGTTCTTC

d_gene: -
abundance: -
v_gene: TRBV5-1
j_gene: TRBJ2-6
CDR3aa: CASSLGGSSGADVLTF
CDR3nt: TGCGCCAGCAGCTTGGGTGGAAGCTCTGGGGCCGACGTCCTGACTTTC

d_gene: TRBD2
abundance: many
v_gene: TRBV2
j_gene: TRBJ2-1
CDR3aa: CASTTSGYNEQFF
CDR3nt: TGTGCCAGCACGACTAGCGGATACAATGAGCAGTTCTTC

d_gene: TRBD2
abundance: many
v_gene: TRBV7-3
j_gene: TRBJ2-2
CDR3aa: CASSLKPLGLAGGADTGELFF
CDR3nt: TGTGCCAGCAGCTTAAAGCCCCTAGGTCTAGCGGGAGGGGCGGACACCGGGGAGCTGTTTTTT

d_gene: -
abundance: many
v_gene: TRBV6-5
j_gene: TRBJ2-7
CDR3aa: CASSPQGTGYEQYF
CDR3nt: TGTGCCAGCAGCCCACAGGGTACAGGCTACGAGCAGTACTTC

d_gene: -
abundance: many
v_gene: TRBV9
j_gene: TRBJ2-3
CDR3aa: CASSVRPPPSTDTQYF
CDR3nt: TGTGCCAGCAGCGTAAGACCGCCACCGAGCACAGATACGCAGTATTTT

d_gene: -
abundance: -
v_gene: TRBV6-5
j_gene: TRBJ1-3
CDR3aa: CASSLTGFGGDAIYF
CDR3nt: TGTGCCAGCAGTTTAACGGGTTTTGGGGGAGACGCCATATATTTT

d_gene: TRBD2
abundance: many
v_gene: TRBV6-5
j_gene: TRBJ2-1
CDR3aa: CASSRSGGAHNEQFF
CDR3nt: TGTGCCAGCAGCCGCAGCGGGGGGGCCCACAATGAGCAGTTCTTC

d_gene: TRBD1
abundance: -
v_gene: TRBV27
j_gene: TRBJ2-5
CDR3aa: CASSTTGNGYQETQYF
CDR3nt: TGTGCCAGCAGTACGACAGGGAATGGGTACCAAGAGACCCAGTACTTC

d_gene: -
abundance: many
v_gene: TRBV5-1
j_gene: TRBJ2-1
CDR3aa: CASSLVLLRNEQFF
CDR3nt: TGCGCCAGCAGCTTGGTACTTCTTAGGAATGAGCAGTTCTTC

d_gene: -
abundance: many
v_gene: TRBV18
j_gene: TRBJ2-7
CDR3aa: CASSPPSGGGYEQYF
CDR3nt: TGTGCCAGCTCACCACCGTCAGGGGGGGGATACGAGCAGTACTTC

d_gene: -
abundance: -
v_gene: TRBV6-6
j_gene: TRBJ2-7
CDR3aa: CTSRRESSYERYF
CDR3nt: TGTACCAGCCGAAGGGAAAGCTCCTACGAGCGGTACTTC

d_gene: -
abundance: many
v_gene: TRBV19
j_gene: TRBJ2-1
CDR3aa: CASTPRGGQTPGNEQFF
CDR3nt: TGTGCCAGTACCCCCAGGGGAGGACAAACCCCGGGGAATGAGCAGTTCTTC

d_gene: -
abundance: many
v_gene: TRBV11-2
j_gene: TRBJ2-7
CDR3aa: CASSPISYEQYF
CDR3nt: TGTGCCAGCAGCCCGATCTCCTACGAGCAGTACTTC

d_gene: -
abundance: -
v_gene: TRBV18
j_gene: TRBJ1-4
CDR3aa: CASSPPQGRGNGKLFF
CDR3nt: TGTGCCAGCTCACCACCTCAGGGGAGGGGTAATGGAAAACTGTTTTTT

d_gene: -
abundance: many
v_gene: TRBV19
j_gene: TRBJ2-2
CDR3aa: CASRSTGRTGELFF
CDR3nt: TGTGCCAGTAGGTCGACAGGGAGGACCGGGGAGCTGTTTTTT

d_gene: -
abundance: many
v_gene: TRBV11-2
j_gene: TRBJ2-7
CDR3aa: CASSLVRGLRSYEQYF
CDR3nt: TGTGCCAGCAGCTTAGTGCGGGGGCTGAGGTCCTACGAGCAGTACTTC

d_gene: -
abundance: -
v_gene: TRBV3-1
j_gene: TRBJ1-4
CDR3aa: CASSQAGATNEKLFF
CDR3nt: TGTGCCAGCAGCCAAGCGGGCGCAACTAATGAAAAACTGTTTTTT

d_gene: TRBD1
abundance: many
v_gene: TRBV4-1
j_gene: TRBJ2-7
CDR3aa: CASSQDRQGANYEQYF
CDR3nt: TGCGCCAGCAGCCAAGATAGGCAGGGGGCAAACTACGAGCAGTACTTC

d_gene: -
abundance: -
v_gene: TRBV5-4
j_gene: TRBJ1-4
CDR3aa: CASSSGQGNEKLFF
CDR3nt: TGTGCCAGCAGCTCGGGGCAGGGTAATGAAAAACTGTTTTTT

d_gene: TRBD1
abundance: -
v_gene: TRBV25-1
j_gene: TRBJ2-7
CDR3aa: CASRKGGSEQYF
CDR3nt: TGTGCCAGCAGGAAAGGGGGCAGCGAGCAGTACTTC

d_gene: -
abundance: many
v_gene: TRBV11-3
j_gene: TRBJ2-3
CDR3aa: CASSFERAATQYF
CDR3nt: TGTGCCAGCAGCTTTGAACGGGCAGCAACGCAGTATTTT